These T cell receptor beta chains were read from a single sample in a study of cytomegalovirus exposure and HLA in healthy donors. Assay used: immunoSEQ multiplex PCR; TCRdb lists only in-frame clones, some missing. The table for this sample gives roughly 45,000 clones. Sequenced: PBMCs. These receptor sequences come from a woman in her 30s in good health and CMV-seronegative. Both conserved end residues are part of each CDR3. The D gene is left open where the match is weak.

-	TRBJ2-1	TRBV2	CASSDMTGYDEQFF	TGTGCCAGCAGCGATATGACAGGTTACGATGAGCAGTTCTTC
TRBD1	TRBJ2-5	TRBV11-2	CASSPSSRTGGETQYF	TGTGCCAGCAGCCCCTCATCCAGGACAGGGGGAGAGACCCAGTACTTC
-	TRBJ2-6	TRBV21-1	CASSEGKNSGAGANVLTF	TGTGCCAGCAGCGAAGGCAAGAATTCAGGGGCTGGGGCCAACGTCCTGACTTTC
TRBD1	TRBJ1-2	TRBV6-1	CASSGTGWTYGYTF	TGTGCCAGCAGTGGGACAGGGTGGACCTATGGCTACACCTTC
TRBD1	TRBJ1-5	TRBV6-5	CASSRQGQPQHF	TGTGCCAGCAGCCGACAGGGTCAGCCCCAGCATTTT
-	TRBJ1-1	TRBV13	CAVGVGRTEAFF	TGTGCCGTGGGGGTAGGGAGGACTGAAGCTTTCTTT
-	TRBJ2-2	TRBV5-1	CASSLRGNTGELFF	TGCGCCAGCAGCTTGAGGGGGAACACCGGGGAGCTGTTTTTT
-	TRBJ2-7	TRBV30	CAWSVIYEQYF	TGTGCCTGGAGTGTAATATACGAGCAGTACTTC
-	TRBJ2-5	TRBV5-1	CASSSLDIQETQYF	TGCGCCAGCAGCTCGCTGGACATCCAAGAGACCCAGTACTTC
-	TRBJ1-1	TRBV5-1	CASSPWLGRRAEAFF	TGCGCCAGCAGCCCCTGGCTAGGGAGGCGGGCTGAAGCTTTCTTT
TRBD1	TRBJ1-2	TRBV29-1	CSVVTGEGGYTF	TGCAGCGTTGTGACAGGGGAGGGTGGCTACACCTTC
TRBD2	TRBJ2-7	TRBV29-1	CSVEKLPSAGLAGPFSYEQYF	TGCAGCGTTGAAAAGCTCCCGTCCGCGGGACTAGCGGGACCCTTCTCCTACGAGCAGTACTTC
-	TRBJ1-1	TRBV10-3	CAISESVGGEAFF	TGTGCCATCAGTGAGTCGGTGGGGGGTGAAGCTTTCTTT
-	TRBJ1-2	TRBV5-6	CASSPRGGRPIYGYTF	TGTGCCAGCAGCCCGCGTGGTGGGAGGCCGATTTATGGCTACACCTTC